Listed below are T cell receptor beta chains from one sample, sequenced in a study of cytomegalovirus exposure and HLA in healthy donors. Method: immunoSEQ multiplex PCR; TCRdb's copy keeps in-frame clones and lacks some. The sample lists some 150,000 clones; roughly 76% were seen once. Sequenced input: PBMCs. The source of these receptors is a young woman in good health and CMV-seropositive. Each CDR3 is given with its conserved first and last residue. Clone size is stated in some rows and not others, as once, few, many or a class when expanded.

j_call clone_size v_call cdr3_aa
TRBJ1-2 once TRBV28 CASRPAGNYGYTF
TRBJ1-2 - TRBV30 CAWVSVTGQLYGYTF
TRBJ2-7 - TRBV7-2 CASSLASGQTITYEQYF
TRBJ1-4 - TRBV4-1 CASSQPGQGNEKLFF
TRBJ2-7 - TRBV2 CASIGDRAYEQYF
TRBJ2-7 few TRBV27 CASSLSRTGDSYEQYF
TRBJ1-1 once TRBV13 CASTERGGFNTEAFF
TRBJ1-2 - TRBV10-3 CAIREQGLGGYTF
TRBJ2-7 - TRBV28 CASSRYEQYF
TRBJ1-2 - TRBV27 CASRQQGAGGYTF
TRBJ2-1 - TRBV6-5 CASRGQGQGRFF
TRBJ2-5 - TRBV7-9 CASSLTSGGSYQETQYF
TRBJ2-3 - TRBV18 CASSPPIASGTDTQYF
TRBJ2-7 - TRBV7-2 CASSLVGRGYEQYF
TRBJ2-1 - TRBV19 CASTRRSSYNEQFF
TRBJ1-3 - TRBV10-2 CASTPPPRSRGNTIYF
TRBJ2-7 - TRBV29-1 CSVRDRGSYEQYF
TRBJ2-5 - TRBV5-4 CASSSGLAGGQQETQYF
TRBJ1-1 - TRBV28 CASSLSPWFGGSYTEAFF
TRBJ2-1 - TRBV7-6 CASSSRDSPNNEQFF
TRBJ1-6 - TRBV7-9 CSSSFGGEFSSSYNSPLHF
TRBJ2-7 - TRBV5-1 CASRLDANSYEQYF